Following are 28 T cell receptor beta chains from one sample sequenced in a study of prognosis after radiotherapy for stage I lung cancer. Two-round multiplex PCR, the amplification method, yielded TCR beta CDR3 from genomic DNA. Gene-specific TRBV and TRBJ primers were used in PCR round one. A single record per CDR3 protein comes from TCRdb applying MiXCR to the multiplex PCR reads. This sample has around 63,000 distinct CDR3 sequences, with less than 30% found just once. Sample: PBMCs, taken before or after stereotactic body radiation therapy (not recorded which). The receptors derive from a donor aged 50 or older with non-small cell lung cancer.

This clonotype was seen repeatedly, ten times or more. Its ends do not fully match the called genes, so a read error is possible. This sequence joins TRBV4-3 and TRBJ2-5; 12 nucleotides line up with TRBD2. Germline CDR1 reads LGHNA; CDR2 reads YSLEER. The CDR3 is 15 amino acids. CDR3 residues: CASSQLAGGGETQYF. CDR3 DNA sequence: TGTGCCAGCAGCCAACTAGCGGGGGGCGGAGAGACCCAGTACTTC.

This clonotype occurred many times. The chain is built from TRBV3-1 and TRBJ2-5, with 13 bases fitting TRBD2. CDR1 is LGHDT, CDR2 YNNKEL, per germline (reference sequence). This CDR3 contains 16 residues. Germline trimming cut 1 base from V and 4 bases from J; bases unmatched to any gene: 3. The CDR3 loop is CASSQGTSGGGETQYF. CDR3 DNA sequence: TGTGCCAGCAGCCAAGGGACTAGCGGGGGAGGAGAGACCCAGTACTTC.

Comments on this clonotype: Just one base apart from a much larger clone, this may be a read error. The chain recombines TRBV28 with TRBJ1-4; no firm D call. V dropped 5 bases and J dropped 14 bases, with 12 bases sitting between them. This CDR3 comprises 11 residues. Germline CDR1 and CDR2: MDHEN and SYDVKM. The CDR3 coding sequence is TGTGCCAGCAGTCTTAAGGGAAGGCTGTTTTTT. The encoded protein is CASSLKGRLFF.

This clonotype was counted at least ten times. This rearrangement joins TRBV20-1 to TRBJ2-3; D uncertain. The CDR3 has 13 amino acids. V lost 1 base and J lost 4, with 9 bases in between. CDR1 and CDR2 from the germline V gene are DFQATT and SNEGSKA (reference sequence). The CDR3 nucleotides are TGCAGTGCTAGAGGACATTTGGCAGATACGCAGTATTTT. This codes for CSARGHLADTQYF.

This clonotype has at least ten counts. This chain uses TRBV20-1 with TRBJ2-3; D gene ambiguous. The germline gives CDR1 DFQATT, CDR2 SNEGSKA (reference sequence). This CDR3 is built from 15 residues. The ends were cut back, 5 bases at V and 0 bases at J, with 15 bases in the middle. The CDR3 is CSAGPELTSTDTQYF. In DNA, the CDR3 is TGCAGTGCTGGGCCAGAGCTCACTAGCACAGATACGCAGTATTTT.

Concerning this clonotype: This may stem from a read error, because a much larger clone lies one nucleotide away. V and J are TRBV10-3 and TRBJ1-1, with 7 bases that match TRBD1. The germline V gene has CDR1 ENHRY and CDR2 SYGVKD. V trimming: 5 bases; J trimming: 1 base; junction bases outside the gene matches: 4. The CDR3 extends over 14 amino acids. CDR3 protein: CAISPGQRNTEAFF. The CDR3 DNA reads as TGTGCCATCAGTCCGGGACAGAGGAACACTGAAGCTTTCTTT.

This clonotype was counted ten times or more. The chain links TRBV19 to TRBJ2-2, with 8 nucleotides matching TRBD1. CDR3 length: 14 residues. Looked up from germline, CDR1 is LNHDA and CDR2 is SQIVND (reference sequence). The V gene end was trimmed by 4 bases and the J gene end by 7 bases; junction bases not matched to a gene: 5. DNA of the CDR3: TGTGCCAGTAGTAATCAGGGGGCGAGCGGGGAGCTGTTTTTT. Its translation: CASSNQGASGELFF.

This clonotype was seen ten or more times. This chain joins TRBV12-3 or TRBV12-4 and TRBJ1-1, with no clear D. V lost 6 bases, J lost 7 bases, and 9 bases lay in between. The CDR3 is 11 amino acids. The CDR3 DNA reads TGTGCCAGCAGCTTGAGAGGTGAAGCTTTCTTT. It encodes CASSLRGEAFF.

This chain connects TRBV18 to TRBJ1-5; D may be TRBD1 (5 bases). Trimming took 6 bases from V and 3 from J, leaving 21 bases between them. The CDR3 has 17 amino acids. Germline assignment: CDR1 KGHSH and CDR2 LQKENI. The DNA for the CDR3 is TGTGCCAGCTCTCCTCCTGGGGGGTCGGGCACCAATCAGCCCCAGCATTTT. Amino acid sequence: CASSPPGGSGTNQPQHF. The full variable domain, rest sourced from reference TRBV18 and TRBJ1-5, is NAGVMQNPRHLVRRRGQEARLRCSPMKGHSHVYWYRQLPEEGLKFMVYLQKENIIDESGMPKERFSAEFPKEGPSILRIQQVVRGDSAAYFCASSPPGGSGTNQPQHFGDGTRLSIL.

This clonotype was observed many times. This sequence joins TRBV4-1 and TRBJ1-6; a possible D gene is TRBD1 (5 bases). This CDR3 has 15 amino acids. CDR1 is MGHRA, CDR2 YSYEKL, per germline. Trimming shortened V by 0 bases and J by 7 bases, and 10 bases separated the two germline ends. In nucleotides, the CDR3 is TGCGCCAGCAGCCAAGAGACAGACCGAAATTCACCCCTCCACTTT. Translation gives CASSQETDRNSPLHF.

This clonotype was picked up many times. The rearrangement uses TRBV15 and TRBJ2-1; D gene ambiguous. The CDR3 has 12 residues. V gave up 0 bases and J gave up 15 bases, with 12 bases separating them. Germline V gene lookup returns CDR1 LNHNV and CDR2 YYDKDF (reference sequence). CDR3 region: CATSRDSSAGFF. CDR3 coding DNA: TGTGCCACCAGCAGAGATAGCTCAGCAGGGTTCTTC.

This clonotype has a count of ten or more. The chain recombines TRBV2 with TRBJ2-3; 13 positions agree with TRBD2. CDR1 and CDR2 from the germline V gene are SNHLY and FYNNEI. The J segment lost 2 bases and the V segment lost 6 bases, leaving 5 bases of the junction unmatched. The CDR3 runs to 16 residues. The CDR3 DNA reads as TGTGCCAGCAGAGGACTAGCGGGGGAGTTCACAGATACGCAGTATTTT. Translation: CASRGLAGEFTDTQYF.

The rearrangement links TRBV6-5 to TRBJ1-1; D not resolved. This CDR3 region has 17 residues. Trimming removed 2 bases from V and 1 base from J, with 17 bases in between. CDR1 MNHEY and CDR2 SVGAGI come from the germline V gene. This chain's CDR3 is CASSYDRSGGENTEAFF. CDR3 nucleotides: TGTGCCAGCAGTTACGACCGGTCGGGTGGAGAGAACACTGAAGCTTTCTTT.

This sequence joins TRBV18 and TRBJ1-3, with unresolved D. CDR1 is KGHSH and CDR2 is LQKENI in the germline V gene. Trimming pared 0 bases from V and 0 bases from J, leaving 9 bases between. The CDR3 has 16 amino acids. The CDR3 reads CASSPPISFSGNTIYF. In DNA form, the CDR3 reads TGTGCCAGCTCACCACCGATTTCGTTCTCTGGAAACACCATATATTTT.

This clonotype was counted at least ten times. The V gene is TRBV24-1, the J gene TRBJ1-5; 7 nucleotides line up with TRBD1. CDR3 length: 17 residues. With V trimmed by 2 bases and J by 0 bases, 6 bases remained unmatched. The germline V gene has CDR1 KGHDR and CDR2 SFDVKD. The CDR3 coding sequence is TGTGCCACCAGTGATTCAGGGGGACACCTTAGCAATCAGCCCCAGCATTTT. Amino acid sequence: CATSDSGGHLSNQPQHF.

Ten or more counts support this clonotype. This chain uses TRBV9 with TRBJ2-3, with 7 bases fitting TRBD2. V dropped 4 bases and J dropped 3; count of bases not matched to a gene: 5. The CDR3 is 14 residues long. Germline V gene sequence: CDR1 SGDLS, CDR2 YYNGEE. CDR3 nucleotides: TGTGCCAGCAGCCCCTTCGGGGGGACAGATACGCAGTATTTT. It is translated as CASSPFGGTDTQYF.

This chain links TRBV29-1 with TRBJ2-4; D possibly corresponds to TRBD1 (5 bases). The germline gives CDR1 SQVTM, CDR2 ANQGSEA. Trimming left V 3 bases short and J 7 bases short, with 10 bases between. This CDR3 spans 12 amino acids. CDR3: CSVDTGGNIQYF. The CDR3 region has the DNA TGCAGCGTTGACACAGGTGGCAACATTCAGTACTTC.

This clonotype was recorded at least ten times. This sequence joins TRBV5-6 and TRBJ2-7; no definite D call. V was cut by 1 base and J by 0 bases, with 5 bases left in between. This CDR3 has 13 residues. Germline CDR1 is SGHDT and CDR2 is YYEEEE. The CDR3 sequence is CASSLFPSYEQYF. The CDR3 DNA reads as TGTGCCAGCAGCTTGTTTCCCTCCTACGAGCAGTACTTC. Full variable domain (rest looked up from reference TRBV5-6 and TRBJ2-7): DAGVTQSPTHLIKTRGQQVTLRCSPKSGHDTVSWYQQALGQGPQFIFQYYEEEERQRGNFPDRFSGHQFPNYSSELNVNALLLGDSALYLCASSLFPSYEQYFGPGTRLTVT.

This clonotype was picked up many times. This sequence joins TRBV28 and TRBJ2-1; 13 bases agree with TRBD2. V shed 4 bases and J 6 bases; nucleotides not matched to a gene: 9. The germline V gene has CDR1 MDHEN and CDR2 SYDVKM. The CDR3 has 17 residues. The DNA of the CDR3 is TGTGCCAGCAGTTCGCAAGAGGGACTAGCGGGGAGCAATGAGCAGTTCTTC. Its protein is CASSSQEGLAGSNEQFF.

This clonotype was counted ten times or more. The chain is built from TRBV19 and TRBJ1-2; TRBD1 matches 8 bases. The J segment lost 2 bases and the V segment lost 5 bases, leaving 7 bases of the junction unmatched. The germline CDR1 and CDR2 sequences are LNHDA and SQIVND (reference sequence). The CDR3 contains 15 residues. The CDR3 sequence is CASSYGQGPNYGYTF. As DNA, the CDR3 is TGTGCCAGTAGTTACGGACAGGGACCGAACTATGGCTACACCTTC.

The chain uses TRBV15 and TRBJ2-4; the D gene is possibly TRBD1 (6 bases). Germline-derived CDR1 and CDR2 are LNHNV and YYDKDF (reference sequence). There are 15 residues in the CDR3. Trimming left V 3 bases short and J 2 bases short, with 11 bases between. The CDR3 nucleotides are TGTGCCACCAGCAGGGTCAGGGGAACCAAAAACATTCAGTACTTC. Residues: CATSRVRGTKNIQYF. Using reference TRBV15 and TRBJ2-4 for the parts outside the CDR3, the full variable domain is DAMVIQNPRYQVTQFGKPVTLSCSQTLNHNVMYWYQQKSSQAPKLLFHYYDKDFNNEADTPDNFQSRRPNTSFCFLDIRSPGLGDTAMYLCATSRVRGTKNIQYFGAGTRLSVL.

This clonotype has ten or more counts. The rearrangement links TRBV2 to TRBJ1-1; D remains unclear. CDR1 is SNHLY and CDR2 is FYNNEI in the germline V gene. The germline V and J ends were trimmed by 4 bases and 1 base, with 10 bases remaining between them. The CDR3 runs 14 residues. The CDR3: CASSVKTSNTEAFF. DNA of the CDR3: TGTGCCAGCAGTGTAAAGACATCGAACACTGAAGCTTTCTTT.

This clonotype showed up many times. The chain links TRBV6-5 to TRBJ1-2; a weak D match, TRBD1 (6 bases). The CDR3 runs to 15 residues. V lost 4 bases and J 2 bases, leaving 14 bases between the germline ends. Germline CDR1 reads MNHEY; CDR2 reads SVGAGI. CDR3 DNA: TGTGCCAGCAGTTCCCGGGACACGGGGAACTATGGCTACACCTTC. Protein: CASSSRDTGNYGYTF.

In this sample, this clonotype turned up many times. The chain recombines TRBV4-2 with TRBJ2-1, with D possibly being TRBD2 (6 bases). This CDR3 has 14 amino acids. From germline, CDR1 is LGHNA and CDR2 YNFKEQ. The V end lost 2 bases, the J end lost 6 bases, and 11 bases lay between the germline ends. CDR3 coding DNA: TGTGCCAGCAGCCAACCGGGAGCAGTCAATGAGCAGTTCTTC. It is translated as CASSQPGAVNEQFF.

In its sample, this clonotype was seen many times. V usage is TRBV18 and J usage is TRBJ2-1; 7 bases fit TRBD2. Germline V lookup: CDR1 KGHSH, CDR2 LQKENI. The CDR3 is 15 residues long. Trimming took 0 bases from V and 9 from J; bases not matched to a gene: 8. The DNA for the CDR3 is TGTGCCAGCTCACCACCTGTCGGGGGGTCTGTTGAGCAGTTCTTC. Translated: CASSPPVGGSVEQFF. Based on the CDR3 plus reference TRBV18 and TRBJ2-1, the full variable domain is NAGVMQNPRHLVRRRGQEARLRCSPMKGHSHVYWYRQLPEEGLKFMVYLQKENIIDESGMPKERFSAEFPKEGPSILRIQQVVRGDSAAYFCASSPPVGGSVEQFFGPGTRLTVL.

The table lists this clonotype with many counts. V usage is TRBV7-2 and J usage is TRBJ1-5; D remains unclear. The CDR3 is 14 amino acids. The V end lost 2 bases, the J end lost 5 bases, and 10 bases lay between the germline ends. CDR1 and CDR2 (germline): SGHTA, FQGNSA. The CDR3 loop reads CASSLSGGDQPQHF. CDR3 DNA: TGTGCCAGCAGCTTAAGTGGTGGTGATCAGCCCCAGCATTTT.

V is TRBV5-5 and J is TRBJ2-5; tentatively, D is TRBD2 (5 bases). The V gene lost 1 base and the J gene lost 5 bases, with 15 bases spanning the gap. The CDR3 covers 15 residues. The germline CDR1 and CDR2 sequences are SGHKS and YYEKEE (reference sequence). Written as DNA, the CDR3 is TGTGCCAGCAGCTTGACGGGGAATTCGGGTGAGACCCAGTACTTC. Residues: CASSLTGNSGETQYF. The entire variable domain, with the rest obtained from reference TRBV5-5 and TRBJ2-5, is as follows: DAGVTQSPTHLIKTRGQQVTLRCSPISGHKSVSWYQQVLGQGPQFIFQYYEKEERGRGNFPDRFSARQFPNYSSELNVNALLLGDSALYLCASSLTGNSGETQYFGPGTRLLVL.

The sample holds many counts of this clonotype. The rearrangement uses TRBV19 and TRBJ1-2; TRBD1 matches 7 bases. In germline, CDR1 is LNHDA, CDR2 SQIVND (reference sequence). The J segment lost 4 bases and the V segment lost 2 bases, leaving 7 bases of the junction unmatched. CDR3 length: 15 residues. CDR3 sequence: CASSIRRQGTYGYTF. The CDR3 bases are TGTGCCAGTAGTATACGCAGACAGGGAACCTATGGCTACACCTTC.